This T cell receptor (beta chain) was obtained from a study of blood T cell repertoires in COVID-19. Study summary: Donors in the United States, Italy and Spain gave samples during acute or convalescent COVID-19. T cells, B-cell-depleted T cells, or PBMCs provided the cDNA or gDNA that served as material.

Assay used: immunoSEQ multiplex PCR; TCRdb lists only in-frame clones, some missing. The table has roughly 200,000 clones, around 80% seen once. The CDR3 contains 13 residues. The ends lost 5 bases at V and 6 bases at J; junction bases unmatched: 6. Germline CDR1 is SGHDT and CDR2 is YYEEEE. This clonotype was sampled from an elderly woman with active or convalescent COVID-19. This chain links TRBV5-6 with TRBJ1-2; 8 bases agree with TRBD1. The sample consisted of peripheral blood. As DNA, the CDR3 is TGTGCCAGCAGACTGAGACAGGGGAATGGCTACACCTTC. As protein: CASRLRQGNGYTF.